The 12 T cell receptor beta chains given below trace back to one sample, sequenced in a study of long-term antiretroviral therapy in people with HIV. Samples were assayed with immunoSEQ v3.0 at survey level. The protocol was immunoSEQ multiplex PCR, while the TCRdb copy is restricted to in-frame clones and leaves out a portion. The sample holds 42,000 or so clones, around 83% seen once. The sequences come from unsorted PBMCs, collected 3.1 years after starting antiretroviral therapy. These receptors were collected from a woman between 50 and 59 years old with HIV.

This clone was detected only once. V is TRBV4-1 and J is TRBJ2-5; tentative D call: TRBD2 (6 bases). Germline-derived CDR1 and CDR2 are MGHRA and YSYEKL. The V end was cut by 5 bases, the J end by 4 bases, with 17 bases between. The length of the CDR3 is 15 residues. CDR3 bases: TGCGCCAGCAGCGCGACTAGAGTGGGGGGAGAGACCCAGTACTTC. It translates to CASSATRVGGETQYF.

The chain uses TRBV5-4 and TRBJ2-3; D gene ambiguous. The CDR3 extends over 14 amino acids. Germline values: CDR1 SGHNT, CDR2 YYREEE (reference sequence). Trimming took 0 bases from V and 0 from J, leaving 5 bases between them. In DNA form, the CDR3 reads TGTGCCAGCAGCTTGGAGTGGAGCACAGATACGCAGTATTTT. It codes for CASSLEWSTDTQYF. The full variable domain, in which reference TRBV5-4 and TRBJ2-3 provide the parts outside the CDR3, is ETGVTQSPTHLIKTRGQQVTLRCSSQSGHNTVSWYQQALGQGPQFIFQYYREEENGRGNFPPRFSGLQFPNYSSELNVNALELDDSALYLCASSLEWSTDTQYFGPGTRLTVL.

The genes are TRBV7-2 and TRBJ1-1; 8 bases agree with TRBD1. Losses at the gene ends were 1 base for V and 4 bases for J; bases not matched to a gene: 5. CDR1 SGHTA and CDR2 FQGNSA come from the germline V gene. The CDR3 has 15 residues. As DNA, the CDR3 is TGTGCCAGCAGCTTAGATCCAGGGGGCGGCACTGAAGCTTTCTTT. Translated: CASSLDPGGGTEAFF.

This clone is a singleton in its sample. The J gene is TRBJ1-1, the V gene TRBV19; 7 nucleotides line up with TRBD1. This CDR3 has 14 amino acids. The V segment lost 6 bases and the J segment 1 base; nucleotides outside the gene matches: 5. CDR1 is LNHDA and CDR2 is SQIVND in the germline V gene (reference sequence). CDR3 DNA: TGTGCCAGTAGAGGGGACAGACCGAACACTGAAGCTTTCTTT. This sequence encodes CASRGDRPNTEAFF. Full variable domain (remainder filled in from reference TRBV19 and TRBJ1-1): DGGITQSPKYLFRKEGQNVTLSCEQNLNHDAMYWYRQDPGQGLRLIYYSQIVNDFQKGDIAEGYSVSREKKESFPLTVTSAQKNPTAFYLCASRGDRPNTEAFFGQGTRLTVV.

The rearrangement uses TRBV4-3 and TRBJ2-4; 8 bases fit TRBD2. The CDR3 contains 16 residues. J gave up 4 bases and V 0 bases, and 5 bases lay outside the gene matches. CDR1 is LGHNA and CDR2 is YSLEER in the germline V gene. The CDR3 loop reads CASSQEAGLGKNIQYF. The CDR3 region has the DNA TGCGCCAGCAGCCAAGAGGCGGGACTAGGGAAAAACATTCAGTACTTC.

This clone was seen more than once but under ten times. The J gene is TRBJ1-6, the V gene TRBV4-2; possible D gene TRBD1, 5 bases. Germline CDR1 LGHNA, CDR2 YNFKEQ. Trimming took 3 bases from V and 13 from J, leaving 16 bases between them. The CDR3 runs to 14 residues. The chain's CDR3 is CASSHPGVQAPLHF. The CDR3 DNA reads as TGTGCCAGCAGCCACCCGGGGGTTCAAGCGCCCCTCCACTTT.

The rearrangement links TRBV9 to TRBJ1-5; 12 bases are shared with TRBD1. The CDR3 is 16 amino acids. In germline, CDR1 is SGDLS, CDR2 YYNGEE. Trimming at V came to 4 bases and at J to 1 base, leaving 3 bases not matched to a gene. In DNA, the CDR3 is TGTGCCAGCAGCCCAGGGACAGGGGGCAGCAATCAGCCCCAGCATTTT. It yields the protein CASSPGTGGSNQPQHF.

The J gene is TRBJ2-7, the V gene TRBV7-2; TRBD2 aligns across 7 bases. Germline lookup yields CDR1 SGHTA and CDR2 FQGNSA. The CDR3 has 14 residues. Unmatched junction bases numbered 9, after V lost 5 bases and J lost 5 bases. CDR3 coding DNA: TGTGCCAGCAGCCGGACTAGGAGAAGCAACGAGCAGTACTTC. Its protein product is CASSRTRRSNEQYF.

The chain links TRBV6-6 to TRBJ1-2; 7 nucleotides align to TRBD1. V was pared by 4 bases and J by 4 bases, with 3 bases of the junction left unmatched. CDR1 and CDR2 from the germline V gene are MNHNY and SVGAGI (reference sequence). This CDR3 comprises 13 residues. The CDR3 sequence: CASSLGQFYGYTF. The CDR3 DNA sequence: TGTGCCAGCAGTTTGGGACAGTTCTATGGCTACACCTTC.

The gene calls are TRBV2 and TRBJ2-2; D gene ambiguous. The V end was cut by 1 base, the J end by 2 bases, with 8 bases between. The CDR3 consists of 15 residues. From germline, CDR1 is SNHLY and CDR2 FYNNEI. The CDR3 region has the DNA TGTGCCAGCAGTGAAGAGGGATACAACACCGGGGAGCTGTTTTTT. Protein: CASSEEGYNTGELFF.

The count of this clone is one. The chain is built from TRBV7-6 and TRBJ1-1; the D gene is possibly TRBD1 (6 bases). CDR1 is SGHVS, CDR2 FNYEAQ, per germline. Trimming removed 4 bases at V and 0 bases at J, with 21 bases between. The CDR3 consists of 18 residues. CDR3 in DNA: TGTGCCAGCAGCTCTTATTCTCCGACAGGTCACATGAACACTGAAGCTTTCTTT. This codes for CASSSYSPTGHMNTEAFF.

This chain links TRBV7-9 with TRBJ2-7; a possible D gene is TRBD1 (6 bases). V lost 6 bases and J 3 bases, leaving 12 bases between the germline ends. Per the germline V gene, CDR1 is SEHNR and CDR2 is FQNEAQ (reference sequence). CDR3 size: 13 residues. CDR3 sequence reads: CASRPLDSYEQYF. For the CDR3, the DNA is TGTGCCAGCAGACCTTTGGACAGCTACGAGCAGTACTTC.